The clone carrying this T cell receptor beta chain came up a few times. Antigen: not known. The entry originates in a study of CD8 T cells in ankylosing spondylitis. Looked up from germline, CDR1 is SGHTA and CDR2 is FQGNSA. The germline V and J ends were trimmed by 3 bases and 5 bases, with 13 bases remaining between them. The CDR3 sequence is 14 residues long. Study results and limitations: A TCR beta motif of eight or nine highly homologous variants seemed to mark ankylosing spondylitis blood.

Molecular-barcoded quantitative 5'-RACE produced these TCR beta libraries. Each CDR3 protein is one row after TCRdb ran MiXCR on the 5' RACE reads. Of 700,000 to 1,000,000 distinct CDR3 sequences listed, roughly 10% are singletons. Sequencing used blood, either unsorted or a sorted T cell fraction (not recorded which). The TCR comes from a male donor with ankylosing spondylitis. This chain joins TRBV7-2 and TRBJ2-5, with D tentatively TRBD2 (6 bases). The CDR3 DNA reads as TGTGCCAGCAGCTTTTCGTTAGGGAGGGAGACCCAGTACTTC. Protein: CASSFSLGRETQYF. Full variable domain (remainder filled in from reference TRBV7-2 and TRBJ2-5): GAGVSQSPSNKVTEKGKDVELRCDPISGHTALYWYRQSLGQGLEFLIYFQGNSAPDKSGLPSDRFSAERTGGSVSTLTIQRTQQEDSAVYLCASSFSLGRETQYFGPGTRLLVL.